This TCR beta chain was found in a study of blood T cells in healthy people across ages. Together with a sample-barcoded 5' primer, a J-beta primer mix was included in a second PCR lasting roughly 6 to 12 cycles. TCRdb redid the calling of the 5' RACE reads with MiXCR, one entry per CDR3 protein. Found here are 1.4 million to 1.5 million distinct CDR3 sequences, around 42% of them singletons; the top ten hold approximately 7.9%. Germline V CDR1 and CDR2: SGHAT, FQDESV (reference sequence). The CDR3 spans 16 residues. The germline V and J ends were trimmed by 1 base and 6 bases, with 19 bases remaining between them.

The sequenced sample consisted of blood. This sequence joins TRBV11-1 and TRBJ2-7; D is uncertain. The TCR sequence derives from a woman younger than 30 in good health. The CDR3 here is CASSLGDGRFLSEQYF. The CDR3 coding sequence is TGTGCCAGCAGCTTAGGAGACGGACGGTTCTTAAGCGAGCAGTACTTC.